The 5 T cell receptor beta chains below all came from one sample that was sequenced in a study of blood T cell repertoires in COVID-19. TCRdb's copy holds only in-frame clones and misses some; the assay was immunoSEQ multiplex PCR. The table shows roughly 500,000 clones, with over 75% occurring only once. The material sequenced was PBMCs or T cells enriched from blood (not recorded which). The receptor set was obtained from a woman aged 40-49 years who had recovered from COVID-19.

With regard to this clone: This sample includes further DNA sequences coding for the same CDR3. The CDR3 is CASSFGGRTEAFF. The CDR3 nucleotides read TGTGCCAGCAGTTTCGGGGGGCGCACTGAAGCTTTCTTT. This rearrangement joins TRBV12-3 or TRBV12-4 to TRBJ1-1; perhaps TRBD1 as D (6 bases). Trimming cost V 3 bases and J 4 bases, with 9 bases left between them. CDR3 size: 13 residues.

The V and J genes are TRBV6-2 or TRBV6-3 and TRBJ2-7; maybe TRBD2 (6 bases). The CDR3 length is 16 residues. CDR1 is MNHEY, CDR2 SVGEGT, per germline. V lost 2 bases to trimming and J lost 0 bases, with 14 bases between them. CDR3 region: CASSYKGGRPSYEQYF. Written as DNA, the CDR3 is TGTGCCAGCAGTTACAAAGGAGGGAGGCCCTCCTACGAGCAGTACTTC.

This rearrangement joins TRBV19 to TRBJ2-7; 7 positions match TRBD2. The germline CDR1 and CDR2 sequences are LNHDA and SQIVND (reference sequence). The CDR3 has 15 residues. The V gene end was trimmed by 5 bases and the J gene end by 3 bases; junction bases not matched to a gene: 10. The CDR3, as DNA: TGTGCCAGTAGTCCCCGGGACTATATAGACTACGAGCAGTACTTC. The encoded protein is CASSPRDYIDYEQYF.

This chain joins TRBV18 and TRBJ1-1; weak D call: TRBD1 (6 bases). The CDR3 is made up of 14 amino acids. Trimming removed 3 bases from V and 6 bases from J, with 14 bases in between. Looked up from germline, CDR1 is KGHSH and CDR2 is LQKENI. The CDR3 DNA reads TGTGCCAGCTCACCGGGACAACCTACCGCTGAAGCTTTCTTT. Protein sequence: CASSPGQPTAEAFF.

V and J are TRBV4-3 and TRBJ2-7; D perhaps matches TRBD2 (7 bases). The CDR3 contains 15 residues. V shed 0 bases and J shed 5 bases, with 14 bases lying between them. Germline V lookup: CDR1 LGHNA, CDR2 YSLEER. CDR3 coding DNA: TGCGCCAGCAGCCAAGAAACGGGGGGCTTCAACGAGCAGTACTTC. Translated, it gives CASSQETGGFNEQYF.